This T cell receptor beta chain was observed in a study of blood T cell repertoires in COVID-19. Looking at the study overall: PBMCs, B-cell-depleted T cells, or T cells were the source of the cDNA or gDNA that made up the material.

Source study methods: Reference gene primer amplification gave nucleated cell count estimates. Method: immunoSEQ multiplex PCR; TCRdb's copy keeps in-frame clones and lacks some. V and J calls plus clone size are reproduced from that table; the DNA served to infer D and trimming. The sample holds some 200,000 clones; about 84% are singletons and the top ten take 6.5% to 9%. In terms of age and location, participants ranged from about 18 to 90 years and lived in about two dozen US areas. Assignments of participants to cohorts depended upon their own reported clinical history. Germline CDR1 and CDR2: SGDLS and YYNGEE. With V trimmed by 3 bases and J by 5 bases, 6 bases remained unmatched. This CDR3 region has 15 residues.

The rearrangement uses TRBV9 and TRBJ2-2; 8 nucleotides line up with TRBD2. Sequencing was carried out using PBMCs or T cells enriched from blood (not recorded which). The TCR was taken from a woman in her 40s with acute COVID-19. CDR3 DNA sequence: TGTGCCAGCAGCGACCAGACTAGCGCGACCGGGGAGCTGTTTTTT. Translating it yields CASSDQTSATGELFF.